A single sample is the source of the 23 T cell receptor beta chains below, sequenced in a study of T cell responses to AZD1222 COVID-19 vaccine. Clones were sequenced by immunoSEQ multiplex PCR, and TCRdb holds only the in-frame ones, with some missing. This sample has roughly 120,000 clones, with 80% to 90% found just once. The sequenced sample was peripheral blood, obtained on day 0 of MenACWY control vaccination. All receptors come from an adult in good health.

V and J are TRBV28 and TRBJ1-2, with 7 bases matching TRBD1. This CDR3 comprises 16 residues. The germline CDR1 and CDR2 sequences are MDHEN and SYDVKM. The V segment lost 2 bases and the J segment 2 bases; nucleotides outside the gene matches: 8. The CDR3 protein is CASSLLRQGGNYGYTF. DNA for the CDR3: TGTGCCAGCAGTTTACTGCGACAGGGAGGGAACTATGGCTACACCTTC.

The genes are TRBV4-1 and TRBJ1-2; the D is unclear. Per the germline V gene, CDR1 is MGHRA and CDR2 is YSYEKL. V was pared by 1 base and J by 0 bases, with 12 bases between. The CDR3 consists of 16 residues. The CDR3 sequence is CASSQGDGEANYGYTF. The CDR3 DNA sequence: TGCGCCAGCAGCCAAGGAGACGGCGAAGCTAACTATGGCTACACCTTC.

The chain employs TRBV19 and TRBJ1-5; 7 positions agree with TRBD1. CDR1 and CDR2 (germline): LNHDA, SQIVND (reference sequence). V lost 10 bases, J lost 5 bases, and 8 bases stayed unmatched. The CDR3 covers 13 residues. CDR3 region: CATNADRDQPQHF. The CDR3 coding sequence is TGTGCCACTAACGCCGACAGGGATCAGCCCCAGCATTTT.

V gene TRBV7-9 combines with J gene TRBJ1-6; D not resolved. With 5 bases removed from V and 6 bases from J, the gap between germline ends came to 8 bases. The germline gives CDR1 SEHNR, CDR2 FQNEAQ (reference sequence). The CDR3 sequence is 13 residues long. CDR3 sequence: CASSPDRNSPLHF. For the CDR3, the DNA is TGTGCCAGCAGCCCCGACCGTAATTCACCCCTCCACTTT. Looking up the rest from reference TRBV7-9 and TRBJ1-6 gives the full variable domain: DTGVSQNPRHKITKRGQNVTFRCDPISEHNRLYWYRQTLGQGPEFLTYFQNEAQLEKSRLLSDRFSAERPKGSFSTLEIQRTEQGDSAMYLCASSPDRNSPLHFGNGTRLTVT.

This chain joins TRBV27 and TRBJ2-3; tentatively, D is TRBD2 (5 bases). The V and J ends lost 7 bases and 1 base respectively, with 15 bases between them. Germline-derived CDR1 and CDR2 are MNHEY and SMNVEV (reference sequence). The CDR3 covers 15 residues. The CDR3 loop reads CASNPASRGTDTQYF. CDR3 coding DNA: TGTGCCAGCAACCCAGCCTCGAGGGGCACAGATACGCAGTATTTT.

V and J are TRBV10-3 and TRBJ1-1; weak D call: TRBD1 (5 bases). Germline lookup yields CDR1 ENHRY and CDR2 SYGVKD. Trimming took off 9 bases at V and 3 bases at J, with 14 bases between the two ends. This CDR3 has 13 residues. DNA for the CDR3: TGTGCCATAACCACCGGGGCAGACACTGAAGCTTTCTTT. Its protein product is CAITTGADTEAFF.

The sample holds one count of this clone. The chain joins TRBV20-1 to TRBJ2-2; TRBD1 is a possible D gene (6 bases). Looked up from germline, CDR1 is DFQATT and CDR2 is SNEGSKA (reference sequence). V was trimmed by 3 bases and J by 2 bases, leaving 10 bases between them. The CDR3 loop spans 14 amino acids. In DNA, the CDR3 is TGCAGTGCTAGTCTACAGGGCAACACCGGGGAGCTGTTTTTT. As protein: CSASLQGNTGELFF.

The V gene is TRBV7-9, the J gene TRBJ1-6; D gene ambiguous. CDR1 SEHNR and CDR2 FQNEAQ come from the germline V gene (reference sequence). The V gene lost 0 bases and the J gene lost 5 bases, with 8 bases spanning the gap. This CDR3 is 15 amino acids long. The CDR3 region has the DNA TGTGCCAGCAGCTTAGCTTCTGTGGATAATTCACCCCTCCACTTT. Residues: CASSLASVDNSPLHF.

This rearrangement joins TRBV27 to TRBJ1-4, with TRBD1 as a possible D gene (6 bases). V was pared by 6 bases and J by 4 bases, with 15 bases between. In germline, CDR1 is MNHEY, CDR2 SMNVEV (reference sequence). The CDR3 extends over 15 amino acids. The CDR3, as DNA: TGTGCCAGCAGAGAACGTAGGGGGTTTAATGAAAAACTGTTTTTT. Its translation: CASRERRGFNEKLFF.

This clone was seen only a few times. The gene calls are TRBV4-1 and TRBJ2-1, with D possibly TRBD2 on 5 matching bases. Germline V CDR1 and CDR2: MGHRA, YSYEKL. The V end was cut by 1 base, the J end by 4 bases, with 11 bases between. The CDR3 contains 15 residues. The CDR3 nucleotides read TGCGCCAGCAGCCAAGCGACGGGGATTTACAATGAGCAGTTCTTC. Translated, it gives CASSQATGIYNEQFF.

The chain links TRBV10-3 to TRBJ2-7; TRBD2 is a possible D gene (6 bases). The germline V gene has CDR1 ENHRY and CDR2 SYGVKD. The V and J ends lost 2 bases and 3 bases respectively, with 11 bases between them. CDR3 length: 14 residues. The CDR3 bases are TGTGCCATCAGTGAGGGCGGGGCACTCTACGAGCAGTACTTC. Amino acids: CAISEGGALYEQYF.

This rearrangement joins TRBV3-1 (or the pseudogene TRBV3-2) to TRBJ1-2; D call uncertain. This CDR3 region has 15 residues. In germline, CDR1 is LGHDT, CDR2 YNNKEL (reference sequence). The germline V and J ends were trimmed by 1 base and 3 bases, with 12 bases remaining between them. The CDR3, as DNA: TGTGCCAGCAGCCAAGGGGTGGTCGGGGACTATGGCTACACCTTC. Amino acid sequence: CASSQGVVGDYGYTF.

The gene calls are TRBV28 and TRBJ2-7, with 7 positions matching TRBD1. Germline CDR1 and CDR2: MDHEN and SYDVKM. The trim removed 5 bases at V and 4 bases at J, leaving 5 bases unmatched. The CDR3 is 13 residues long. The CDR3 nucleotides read TGTGCCAGCAGTCTAGGGGGCAGGTACGAGCAGTACTTC. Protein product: CASSLGGRYEQYF.

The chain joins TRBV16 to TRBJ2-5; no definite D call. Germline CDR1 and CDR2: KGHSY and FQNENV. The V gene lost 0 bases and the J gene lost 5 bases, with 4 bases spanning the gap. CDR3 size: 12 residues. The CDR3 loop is CASSQSSETQYF. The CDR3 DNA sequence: TGTGCCAGCAGCCAATCTAGCGAGACCCAGTACTTC.

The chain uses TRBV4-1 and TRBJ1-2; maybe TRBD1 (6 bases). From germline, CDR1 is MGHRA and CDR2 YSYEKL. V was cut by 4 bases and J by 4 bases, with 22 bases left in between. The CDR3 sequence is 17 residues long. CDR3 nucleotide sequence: TGCGCCAGCAGCCCACAGGAATCTCTGACAGGTAGCTATGGCTACACCTTC. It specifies CASSPQESLTGSYGYTF.

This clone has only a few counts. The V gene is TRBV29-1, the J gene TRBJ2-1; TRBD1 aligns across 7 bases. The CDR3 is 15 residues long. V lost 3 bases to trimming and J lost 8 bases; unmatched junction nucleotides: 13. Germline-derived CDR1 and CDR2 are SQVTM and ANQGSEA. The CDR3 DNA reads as TGCAGCGTTGATACCGGGACAGCTCCTTGGGATGAGCAGTTCTTC. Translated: CSVDTGTAPWDEQFF.

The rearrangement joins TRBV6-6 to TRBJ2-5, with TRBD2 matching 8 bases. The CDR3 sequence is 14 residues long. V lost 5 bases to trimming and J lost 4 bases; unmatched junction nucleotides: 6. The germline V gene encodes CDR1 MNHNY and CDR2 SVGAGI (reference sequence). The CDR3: CASSTGGRIETQYF. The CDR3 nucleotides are TGTGCCAGCAGTACGGGGGGGCGCATAGAGACCCAGTACTTC.

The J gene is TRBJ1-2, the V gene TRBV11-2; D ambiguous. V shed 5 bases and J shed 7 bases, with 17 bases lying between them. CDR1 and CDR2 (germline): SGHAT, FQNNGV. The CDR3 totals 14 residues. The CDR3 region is CASSLHRLGSGYTF. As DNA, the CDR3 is TGTGCCAGCAGCCTCCATAGATTGGGCTCTGGCTACACCTTC.

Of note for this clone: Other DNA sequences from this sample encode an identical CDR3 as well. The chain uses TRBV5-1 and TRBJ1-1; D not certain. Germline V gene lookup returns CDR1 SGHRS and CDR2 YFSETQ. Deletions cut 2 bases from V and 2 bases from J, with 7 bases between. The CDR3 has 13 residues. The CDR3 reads CASSFEGNTEAFF. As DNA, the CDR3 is TGCGCCAGCAGCTTCGAGGGAAACACTGAAGCTTTCTTT.

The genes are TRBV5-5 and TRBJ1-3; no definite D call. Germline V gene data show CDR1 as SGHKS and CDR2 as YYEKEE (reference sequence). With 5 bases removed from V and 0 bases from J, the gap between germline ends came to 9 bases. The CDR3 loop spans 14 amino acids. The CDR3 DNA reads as TGTGCCAGCAGTCTACAGAGCTCTGGAAACACCATATATTTT. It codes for CASSLQSSGNTIYF.

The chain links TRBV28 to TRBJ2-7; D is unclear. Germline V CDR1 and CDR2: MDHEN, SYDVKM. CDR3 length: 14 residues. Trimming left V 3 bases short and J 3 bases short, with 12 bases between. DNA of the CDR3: TGTGCCAGCAGTTTTCCGACCGGCTACTACGAGCAGTACTTC. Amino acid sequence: CASSFPTGYYEQYF.

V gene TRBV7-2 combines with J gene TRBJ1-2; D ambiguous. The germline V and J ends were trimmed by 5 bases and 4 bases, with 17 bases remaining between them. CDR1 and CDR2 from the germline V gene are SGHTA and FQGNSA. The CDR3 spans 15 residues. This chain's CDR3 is CASSPPSGLGYGYTF. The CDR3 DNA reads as TGTGCCAGCAGCCCACCTAGTGGCCTGGGCTATGGCTACACCTTC. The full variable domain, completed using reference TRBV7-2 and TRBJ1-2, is GAGVSQSPSNKVTEKGKDVELRCDPISGHTALYWYRQSLGQGLEFLIYFQGNSAPDKSGLPSDRFSAERTGGSVSTLTIQRTQQEDSAVYLCASSPPSGLGYGYTFGSGTRLTVV.

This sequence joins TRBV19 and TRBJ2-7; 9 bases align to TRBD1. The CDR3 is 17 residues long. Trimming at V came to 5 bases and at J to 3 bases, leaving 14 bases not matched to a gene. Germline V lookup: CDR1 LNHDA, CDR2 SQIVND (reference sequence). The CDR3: CASSPESGQGYNYEQYF. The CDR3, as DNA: TGTGCCAGTAGTCCCGAGAGCGGACAGGGGTATAACTACGAGCAGTACTTC.